This entry describes one TCR beta chain. The antigen is undetermined. From germline, CDR1 is SGHTA and CDR2 FQGTGA. The CDR3 totals 15 residues. After removal of 2 bases from V and 9 bases from J, the junction contained 6 bases not matched to a gene. The sample is drawn from a study of CD8+CD57+ T cells in acquired aplastic anemia. As for the study in general: The study obtained an average of around 3.4 ug of DNA from sorted CD4+ and CD8+ cells. Healthy CD8+ samples averaged around 10 million reads.

The study's findings and limits: Patients and controls were found to share 25 to 30 CD8+ CDR3 sequences.

The template for TCR beta VDJ and CDR3 sequence profiling was genomic DNA. TCRdb passed the reads through MiXCR, listing each CDR3 protein once. The sample has fewer than 200,000 distinct CDR3 sequences, 55% to 80% seen once. V gene TRBV7-3 combines with J gene TRBJ1-6, with 8 bases that match TRBD1. The receptor was isolated from a human donor in good health. Sequenced material: sorted CD4+, CD8+, or CD8+CD57+ T cells (not recorded which) from PBMCs. CDR3 sequence reads: CASSLFGTGISPLHF. The DNA for the CDR3 is TGTGCCAGCAGCTTATTCGGGACAGGCATTTCACCCCTCCACTTT.